This T cell receptor beta chain was profiled in a study of T cells after yellow fever vaccination (dated by TCRdb to about 2019). Turning to the overall study: Libraries from fractions with low cell numbers were prepared with the SMART-Seq v4 Ultra Low Input RNA kit. Bulk PBMC replicates and cell subsets were isolated from blood drawn at multiple timepoints before and after both primary and secondary immunization. The cohort comprised two healthy male donors, one aged 18 to 30 and one aged 30 to 40 years. Bulk TCR alpha and beta repertoires were sequenced longitudinally to track T-cell clones before and after primary and booster YFV17D yellow fever vaccination.

Overall study results and their limits: A small share of clonotypes occurred in both CD4 and CD8 compartments, likely arising from convergent recombination. Computational filtering was needed because FACS-sorted repertoires could contain abundant contaminating clonotypes from the bulk population. Because the study included only two donors, the extent to which the findings can be generalized is limited. Most clones expanded after primary vaccination (approximately 97% of CD4 and 70% to 90% of CD8) were re-detected after the booster, suggesting that broad memory maintenance occurred. The secondary T-cell response was weaker than the primary response but faster, peaking on day 5 instead of day 15.

Remarks on this clonotype: Its antigen has not been determined. No clone much larger than this one lies a single base away; base qualities are absent.

Germline trimming: 7 bases from V, 4 bases from J; junction bases outside gene matches: 6. CDR1 and CDR2, looked up from the germline V gene (reference sequence), are LNHDA and SQIVND. The CDR3, from cysteine to phenylalanine, totals 14 residues. Here the CDR3 DNA is all that survives: 42 bases in frame from base 1. In the paper's terms, the treatment or condition label means: live attenuated yellow fever vaccine strain. At each blood-draw timepoint, two biological replicates of bulk PBMCs were obtained. PBMCs were isolated from peripheral blood using a standard Ficoll-Paque protocol. RNA was extracted with TriZol from bulk PBMCs, CD4 and CD8 fractions, and dextramer-positive and dextramer-negative fractions. Sequencing used an Illumina NovaSeq 6000. TCR cDNA was synthesized by 5'RACE template switching, through which a universal primer site and unique molecular identifiers were introduced. cDNA synthesis was primed from both the TCR alpha and TCR beta constant segments. Library amplification used two PCR steps, and the second PCR step added sample barcodes and sequencing adapters. Libraries were sequenced on Illumina HiSeq 2500 (2x100 bp) or NovaSeq (2x150 bp). The study's processing was this. Reads were demultiplexed and collapsed into UMI consensus sequences with MIGEC, and V(D)J alignment was performed with MiXCR. Clonotypes responding to the vaccine were identified with edgeR on replicate PBMC samples, with the criteria of FDR below 0.01 and a log2 fold change above 5 up to day 15. Each bulk clonotype received a CD4 or CD8 identity based on whether the sequenced CD4 or CD8 repertoire contained that clonotype at higher abundance. TCRdb handled the public reads itself, with Q25 trimming in fastp and clone calling in MiXCR, and kept productive beta chains. Every distinct CDR3 protein forms one entry, paired with its most common genes and DNA. It is TCRdb's table, rather than the study itself, that gives the V and J calls and clone size. The sample table records roughly 350,000 distinct CDR3 sequences; over 4% of these occur just once. The leading ten clones occupy approximately 23% of the sample.

The receptor comes from a man younger than 35 who received the YFV17D yellow fever vaccine. The chain was built from TRBV19 and TRBJ1-1, with TRBD1 matching 10 junction bases. Here the sequenced sample was PBMCs, taken 5 days after the yellow fever booster vaccination. This receptor has the CDR3 CASNRDRGPTEAFF. The sequence in DNA is TGTGCCAGTAACCGGGACAGGGGCCCCACTGAAGCTTTCTTT. Full variable domain (CDR3 extended with the reference TRBV19 and TRBJ1-1 proteins): DGGITQSPKYLFRKEGQNVTLSCEQNLNHDAMYWYRQDPGQGLRLIYYSQIVNDFQKGDIAEGYSVSREKKESFPLTVTSAQKNPTAFYLCASNRDRGPTEAFFGQGTRLTVV.